This entry concerns a single T cell receptor (beta chain). Its recognized antigen is unknown. No qualities accompany the bases; no much larger clone lies one base away. TCR beta CDR3 regions were sequenced from DNA using the immunoSEQ Assay. As for the original processing: T cell density was computed as TCR beta template counts normalized to usable DNA estimated by amplifying housekeeping genes. Using the preseqR package, richness was estimated by extrapolating to 120,000 templates for tissue samples and 400,000 templates for PBMC samples. Clonality was defined by subtracting Pielou's evenness from one. Differential abundance testing on productive amino-acid clonotypes, with a minimum total count of 5 and an alpha of 0.1, was used to identify tissue-enriched TCRs. The Jaccard Index and the Morisita Overlap Index were used to measure repertoire overlap between compartments. GLIPH grouped TCR beta CDR3s together with public tetramer-defined viral CDR3s, and a viral motif had to include at least three viral sequences and also show V-gene enrichment. TCRdb carries this immuneACCESS record with in-frame sequences only. Its versions omit some clonotypes, under half of them owing to an unresolved V gene in the studies checked, with the rest unexplained. The DNA gave D and trimming, while V, J and clone size come from that table. The sample table holds about 40,000 clones, of which 81% were seen once. Approximately 7.4% of the sample belongs to the ten largest clones.

These data come from a study of T cells in localized non-small cell lung cancer (dated by TCRdb to 2018 to 2020). About the study as a whole: The study analyzed T cell repertoires of around 250 early-stage NSCLC patients, comparing tumors and uninvolved tumor-adjacent lungs. The cohort was made up of under 250 treatment-naive NSCLC patients whose localized lung tumors had been resected. The mean age of the NSCLC patients was roughly 70 years, with about 130 men and about a hundred women. Findings and caveats that apply to the study as a whole: Of the top 100 tumor clones, a median of approximately 60 were detected in paired uninvolved adjacent lung; some 28 were also among that lung's top 100. Longer overall survival was associated with higher blood T cell density, whereas shorter survival was associated with higher adjacent-lung clonality. Uninvolved tumor-adjacent lung showed the highest T cell clonality, higher than tumor, which suggests more focused antigenic responses in the adjacent lung. Because of the exploratory design, TCR variables were selected using unadjusted p-values without false-discovery rate correction. Because multi-region sequencing of the tumors was not done, intratumor heterogeneity could not be ruled out.

There are 16 amino acids in the CDR3, from cysteine to phenylalanine inclusive. Here the CDR3 DNA is all that survives: 48 bases in frame from base 1. The germline V gene provides CDR1 SGHRS and CDR2 YFSETQ. At the junction V is shortened by 4 bases and J by 3 bases; bases outside the gene matches: 6. At diagnosis, tumor, uninvolved tumor-adjacent lung and peripheral blood were collected and then preserved as a mix of FFPE and fresh-frozen material. For TCR repertoire profiling, blood samples were analyzed in the form of peripheral blood mononuclear cells. The material was peripheral blood mononuclear cells, obtained before any cancer treatment. The receptor was isolated from a male donor at least 60 years old with stage II lung adenocarcinoma. The receptor chain draws on TRBV5-1 and TRBJ2-2, and TRBD1 matches 10 of the central bases. The CDR3 protein sequence reads: CASSRSGTGDTGELFF. The base sequence is TGCGCCAGCAGCCGTTCGGGGACAGGGGACACCGGGGAGCTGTTTTTT.